This entry is about one TCR beta chain. Its antigen is as yet unknown. This entry comes from a study of beta chain features in type 1 diabetes. General study findings and limits: Naive, central memory and Treg TCRB repertoires appeared more alike in patients than in healthy donors. With patients and controls alike, PCR might favor shorter templates to an equal degree. Shortening that was moderate but significant affected the TCRB CDR3s of Type 1 diabetes patients in all four CD4+ subsets.

Expressed TCRB transcripts were sequenced because the isolated RNA had all been reverse transcribed beforehand. TCRdb's copy holds only in-frame clones and misses some; the assay was immunoSEQ multiplex PCR. This table holds about 160,000 clones, about 7.9% found once. Every donor provided one heparinised blood draw, which averaged about 110 mL. CD4+ cells of the naive, central memory, regulatory and stem cell-like memory types were sorted via CD45RO/CCR7/CD25/CD127/CD95/CD27. This CDR3 has 14 residues. The V and J ends lost 2 bases and 2 bases respectively, with 10 bases between them. Germline V gene lookup returns CDR1 MNHEY and CDR2 SVGAGI.

The clonotype originates from a man between 18 and 29 years old with type 1 diabetes. Sequencing was carried out using central memory CD4+ T cells from blood. The chain combines TRBV6-5 with TRBJ2-7; tentative D call: TRBD2 (5 bases). The CDR3 sequence: CASSYAWGAYEQYF. CDR3 DNA sequence: TGTGCCAGCAGTTACGCCTGGGGAGCCTACGAGCAGTACTTC.